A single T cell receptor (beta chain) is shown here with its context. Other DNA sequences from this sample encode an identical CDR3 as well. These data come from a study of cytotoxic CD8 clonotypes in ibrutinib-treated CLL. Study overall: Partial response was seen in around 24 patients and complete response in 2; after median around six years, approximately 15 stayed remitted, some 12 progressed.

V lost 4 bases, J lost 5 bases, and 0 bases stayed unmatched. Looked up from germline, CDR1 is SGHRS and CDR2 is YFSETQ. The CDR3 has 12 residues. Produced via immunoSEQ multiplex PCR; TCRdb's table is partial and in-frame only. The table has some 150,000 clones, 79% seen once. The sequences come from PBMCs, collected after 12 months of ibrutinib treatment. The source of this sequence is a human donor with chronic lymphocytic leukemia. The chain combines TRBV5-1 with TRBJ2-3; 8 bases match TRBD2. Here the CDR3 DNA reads TGCGCCAGCAGCCTAGCGGGAGATACGCAGTATTTT. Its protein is CASSLAGDTQYF.